This T cell receptor (beta chain) was sequenced in a study of beta chain features in type 1 diabetes. Germline assignment: CDR1 MDHEN and CDR2 SYDVKM. V dropped 8 bases and J dropped 2; count of bases not matched to a gene: 3. The CDR3 runs 13 residues. Points from the study as a whole: Among all four CD4+ subsets, Type 1 diabetes patients had TCRB CDR3s that were moderately but significantly shorter.

This clone has more than one count but fewer than ten. Its antigen is still unknown. Reverse transcribing all isolated RNA meant expressed TCRB transcripts were sequenced. Produced via immunoSEQ multiplex PCR; TCRdb's table is partial and in-frame only. Among roughly 150,000 clones, about 8.1% were seen once, and the ten largest hold 0.45% to 0.6%. The sequence was collected from a woman under 30 with type 1 diabetes. Material for sequencing was central memory CD4+ T cells from blood. The chain employs TRBV28 and TRBJ2-4; 7 nucleotides align to TRBD2. CDR3 DNA: TGTGCCAGCGGGCGGGAGACCAAAAACATTCAGTACTTC. Encoded protein: CASGRETKNIQYF. Full variable domain (missing parts from reference TRBV28 and TRBJ2-4): DVKVTQSSRYLVKRTGEKVFLECVQDMDHENMFWYRQDPGLGLRLIYFSYDVKMKEKGDIPEGYSVSREKKERFSLILESASTNQTSMYLCASGRETKNIQYFGAGTRLSVL.